The sequence of this T cell receptor (beta chain) was determined in a study of shared clonotypes between healthy human individuals. Whole-study results and caveats: The study found about 4.6% of naive CD4 clonotypes shared across four donors.

J lost 4 bases, V lost 2 bases, and 6 bases had no gene match. Germline CDR1 and CDR2: WNHNN and SYGVQD (reference sequence). CDR3 length: 16 residues. Those who donated were healthy HIV-negative adults, with no recent acute infections or vaccinations reported. Data came from immunoSEQ multiplex PCR; TCRdb stores just in-frame clones and leaves some out. The table has roughly 2.5 million clones, approximately 90% seen once. Points on this clone: The antigen remains unidentified.

The chain recombines TRBV10-1 with TRBJ2-1; TRBD2 matches 9 bases. This TCR came from a man aged 18 to 29 in good health. The specimen was naive CD4+ T cells sorted from blood. The subset here: CD45RA+ positively selected. The CDR3 sequence is CASSEQKAGGYNEQFF. CDR3 in DNA: TGCGCCAGCAGTGAGCAAAAAGCGGGGGGTTACAATGAGCAGTTCTTC.